The 22 T cell receptor beta chains listed next were all sequenced from one sample in a study of patients with pleural tuberculosis. TCRdb re-called the reads through MiXCR, storing one row per CDR3 protein. The profile shows 25,000 to 35,000 distinct CDR3 sequences, over 15% of them singletons. Sequenced material: peripheral blood. These receptors all come from a human donor with pleural tuberculosis.

This clonotype was picked up a small number of times. The chain is built from TRBV3-1 and TRBJ2-5, with D unresolved. CDR1 is LGHDT, CDR2 YNNKEL, per germline (reference sequence). Trimming removed 7 bases at V and 5 bases at J, with 17 bases between. The CDR3 is made up of 14 amino acids. The CDR3: CASITAAPLETQYF. The CDR3 region has the DNA TGTGCCAGCATAACGGCGGCCCCTCTGGAGACCCAGTACTTC.

This clonotype was found many times. The chain has TRBV12-3 or TRBV12-4 and TRBJ2-7, with D perhaps given as TRBD1 or TRBD2 (5 bases each). CDR3 size: 13 residues. Trimming left V 4 bases short and J 6 bases short, with 13 bases between. CDR3 sequence reads: CASSSGLATEQYF. In nucleotides, the CDR3 is TGTGCCAGCAGTTCGGGGCTAGCTACCGAGCAGTACTTC.

This clonotype has at least ten counts. V gene TRBV11-2 combines with J gene TRBJ1-5; maybe TRBD1 (5 bases). Trimming took off 1 base at V and 3 bases at J, with 10 bases between the two ends. The V gene's germline CDR1 is SGHAT and CDR2 FQNNGV. CDR3 size: 15 residues. The CDR3 sequence is CASSLAWGDNQPQHF. The CDR3 coding sequence is TGTGCCAGCAGCTTAGCCTGGGGGGACAATCAGCCCCAGCATTTT.

About this clonotype itself: This sequence may be a read error, since a much larger clone differs from it by one base. The V gene is TRBV2, the J gene TRBJ2-1; D is undetermined. Germline V gene data show CDR1 as SNHLY and CDR2 as FYNNEI. V lost 7 bases, J lost 9 bases, and 13 bases lay in between. This CDR3 comprises 12 residues. This CDR3 reads CASILPSSEQFF. As DNA, the CDR3 is TGTGCCAGCATCCTCCCGTCAAGTGAGCAGTTCTTC.

This clonotype came up many times. The chain employs TRBV5-1 and TRBJ2-7, with D tentatively TRBD1 (5 bases). Germline loops: CDR1 SGHRS, CDR2 YFSETQ. The V gene lost 5 bases and the J gene lost 3 bases, with 9 bases spanning the gap. The CDR3 is 12 residues long. DNA of the CDR3: TGCGCCAGCAGTCGAGACAGCTACGAGCAGTACTTC. Protein product: CASSRDSYEQYF.

This clonotype has just one count. It may be a read error: a sequence one base away is much more abundant. The chain is built from TRBV5-5 and TRBJ1-3; D unresolved. This CDR3 has 17 amino acids. V lost 4 bases, J lost 2 bases, and 19 bases lay in between. Germline CDR1 reads SGHKS; CDR2 reads YYEKEE (reference sequence). The CDR3 loop reads CASSIGPLLNAGNTIYF. CDR3 in DNA: TGTGCCAGCAGCATCGGGCCACTCCTTAACGCTGGAAACACCATATATTTT.

The CDR3 spells CASSLLGAGVNTEAFF. The CDR3 DNA is TGTGCCAGCAGCCTATTGGGGGCAGGGGTAAACACTGAAGCTTTCTTT. The chain has TRBV7-6 and TRBJ1-1, with TRBD1 as a possible D gene (6 bases). Germline V gene lookup returns CDR1 SGHVS and CDR2 FNYEAQ. This CDR3 has 16 residues. V was pared by 5 bases and J by 2 bases, with 18 bases between. The full variable domain, completed using reference TRBV7-6 and TRBJ1-1, is GAGVSQSPRYKVTKRGQDVALRCDPISGHVSLYWYRQALGQGPEFLTYFNYEAQQDKSGLPNDRFSAERPEGSISTLTIQRTEQRDSAMYRCASSLLGAGVNTEAFFGQGTRLTVV.

By share, this clonotype counts as medium-sized (0.01 to 0.1%). The rearrangement links TRBV6-2 or TRBV6-3 to TRBJ1-1, with a possible D match to TRBD1 (5 bases). The CDR3 loop spans 13 amino acids. Trimming removed 0 bases from V and 10 bases from J, with 12 bases in between. The germline V gene has CDR1 MNHEY and CDR2 SVGEGT. This CDR3 is CASSYSQGEAAFF. CDR3 nucleotide sequence: TGTGCCAGCAGTTACTCCCAGGGCGAAGCAGCTTTCTTT.

Many counts were recorded for this clonotype. A much larger clonotype is one base distant, so this may be a read error. The rearrangement links TRBV15 to TRBJ1-1, with a tentative D call TRBD1 (5 bases). There are 12 residues in the CDR3. V was pared by 0 bases and J by 7 bases, with 6 bases between. The germline CDR1 and CDR2 sequences are LNHNV and YYDKDF (reference sequence). The CDR3 DNA reads as TGTGCCACCAGCAGAGATAGGGGTGAAGCTTTCTTT. Amino acids: CATSRDRGEAFF.

This clonotype came up many times. V is TRBV4-3 and J is TRBJ2-7; D possibly corresponds to TRBD2 (6 bases). Trimming stripped 0 bases from V and 0 bases from J, with 12 bases between. This CDR3 region has 16 residues. Per the germline V gene, CDR1 is LGHNA and CDR2 is YSLEER. Here the CDR3 DNA reads TGCGCCAGCAGCCAAGATCCCGCGGGGAGCTCCTACGAGCAGTACTTC. Translating gives CASSQDPAGSSYEQYF.

This clonotype showed up many times. This sequence joins TRBV12-3 or TRBV12-4 and TRBJ2-7; the D is unclear. The CDR3 extends over 14 amino acids. Trimming removed 7 bases from V and 0 bases from J, with 13 bases in between. The CDR3 protein is CASTQAGLSYEQYF. CDR3 DNA: TGTGCCAGCACCCAGGCCGGGCTCTCCTACGAGCAGTACTTC.

This clonotype was seen a few times. This rearrangement joins TRBV3-1 to TRBJ1-1; D may be TRBD1 (6 bases). This CDR3 is 16 amino acids long. Trimming shortened V by 0 bases and J by 0 bases, and 11 bases separated the two germline ends. The germline CDR1 and CDR2 sequences are LGHDT and YNNKEL (reference sequence). Here the CDR3 DNA reads TGTGCCAGCAGCCAAGAGGGGGCCGTCTTGAACACTGAAGCTTTCTTT. Translating gives CASSQEGAVLNTEAFF.

This clonotype was counted ten times or more. The V and J genes are TRBV5-1 and TRBJ1-2; unclear D gene. The CDR3 spans 13 residues. V lost 0 bases, J lost 7 bases, and 10 bases lay in between. Per the germline V gene, CDR1 is SGHRS and CDR2 is YFSETQ. CDR3 amino acids: CASSLELTSGYTF. CDR3 DNA: TGCGCCAGCAGCTTGGAGCTGACGAGTGGCTACACCTTC.

This clonotype was counted ten times or more. This chain joins TRBV30 and TRBJ2-1; the D call may be TRBD1 or TRBD2 (5 bases each). V lost 0 bases and J lost 8, with 17 bases in between. Per the germline V gene, CDR1 is GTSNPN and CDR2 is SVGIG (reference sequence). This CDR3 has 15 residues. The CDR3 coding sequence is TGTGCCTGGAGTGTTAGGGACCCCCCAGCGGATGAGCAGTTCTTC. Residues: CAWSVRDPPADEQFF. The whole variable domain, remainder taken from reference TRBV30 and TRBJ2-1, is SQTIHQWPATLVQPVGSPLSLECTVEGTSNPNLYWYRQAAGRGLQLLFYSVGIGQISSEVPQNLSASRPQDRQFILSSKKLLLSDSGFYLCAWSVRDPPADEQFFGPGTRLTVL.

This clonotype was found many times. With a much larger clone just one base away, this may be a read error. The chain is built from TRBV27 and TRBJ1-2; a weak D match, TRBD1 (5 bases). The CDR3 spans 15 residues. CDR1 is MNHEY, CDR2 SMNVEV, per germline (reference sequence). The CDR3: CASSTSPGNLYGYAF. CDR3 DNA: TGTGCCAGCAGTACCTCCCCAGGGAACCTCTATGGCTACGCCTTC.

This clonotype was found many times. The CDR3 DNA reads as TGTGCCAGCAGCTTCAGGGGGCGTATCACTGAAGCTTTCTTT. It specifies CASSFRGRITEAFF. The chain uses TRBV7-2 and TRBJ1-1; the match to TRBD1 covers 8 bases. The germline gives CDR1 SGHTA, CDR2 FQGNSA. The CDR3 sequence is 14 residues long. The J segment lost 4 bases and the V segment lost 3 bases, leaving 4 bases of the junction unmatched.

About this clonotype itself: An end of the junction differs from the germline gene, which may be a read error. The J gene is TRBJ2-5, the V gene TRBV27; 7 bases line up with TRBD1. This CDR3 contains 15 residues. The germline CDR1 and CDR2 sequences are MNHEY and SMNVEV (reference sequence). The CDR3 nucleotides read TGTGCCAGCAGGGAGACAGGGTTGAGCCAAGAGACTCAGTACTTC. Translated: CASRETGLSQETQYF.

This clonotype came up many times. The J gene is TRBJ2-1, the V gene TRBV7-8; D is unclear. V dropped 1 base and J dropped 4 bases, with 8 bases sitting between them. Per germline, CDR1 SGHVS and CDR2 FQNEAQ. CDR3 length: 14 amino acids. CDR3 nucleotide sequence: TGTGCCAGCAGCTTAGAGCTCTTGTACAATGAGCAGTTCTTC. Its translation is CASSLELLYNEQFF.

V gene TRBV6-9 combines with J gene TRBJ1-6, with D unresolved. Germline V gene sequence: CDR1 MNHGY, CDR2 SVAAGI. The CDR3 is 14 residues long. V dropped 2 bases and J dropped 6 bases, with 8 bases sitting between them. The CDR3 coding sequence is TGTGCCAGCAGTTATGGTTCGGGTAATTCACCCCTCCACTTT. It yields the protein CASSYGSGNSPLHF.

This clonotype was found many times. V gene TRBV20-1 combines with J gene TRBJ1-1; D not certain. Germline CDR1 reads DFQATT; CDR2 reads SNEGSKA (reference sequence). This CDR3 has 13 amino acids. V was clipped by 0 bases and J by 6 bases, with 11 bases between them. The DNA of the CDR3 is TGCAGTGCTAGAGATCTGCCCAAAGCTGAAGCTTTCTTT. Protein sequence: CSARDLPKAEAFF.

This clonotype turned up a few times. A clone one base away is much larger, so this may be a read error. V gene TRBV29-1 combines with J gene TRBJ2-7; 7 bases are a match to TRBD1. The CDR3 is made up of 13 amino acids. CDR1 and CDR2 (germline): SQVTM, ANQGSEA. Trimming cost V 3 bases and J 9 bases; bases outside gene matches: 11. The CDR3, as DNA: TGCAGCGTTGAGACAGGGCTTGTGGACGGGCAGTACTTC. Translation gives CSVETGLVDGQYF.

This clonotype has at least ten counts. The CDR3 DNA reads TGCAGCGTTGCAGGCGACACAGATACGCAGTATTTT. As protein: CSVAGDTDTQYF. V gene TRBV29-1 combines with J gene TRBJ2-3; no clear D gene. CDR1 and CDR2 (germline): SQVTM, ANQGSEA. The CDR3 is 12 residues long. The V end lost 4 bases, the J end lost 2 bases, and 7 bases lay between the germline ends.